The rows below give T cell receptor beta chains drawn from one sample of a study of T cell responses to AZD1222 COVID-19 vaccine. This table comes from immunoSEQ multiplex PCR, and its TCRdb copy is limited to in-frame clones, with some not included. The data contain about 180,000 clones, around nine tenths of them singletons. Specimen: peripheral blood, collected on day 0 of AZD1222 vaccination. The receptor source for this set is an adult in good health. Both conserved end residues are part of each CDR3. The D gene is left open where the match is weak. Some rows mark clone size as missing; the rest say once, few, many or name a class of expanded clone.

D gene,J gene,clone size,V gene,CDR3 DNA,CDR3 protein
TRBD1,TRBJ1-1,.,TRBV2,TGTGCCAGCAGGGAGGACAGGGACACTGAAGCTTTCTTT,CASREDRDTEAFF
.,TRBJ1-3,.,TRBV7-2,TGTGCCAGCAGCAAGGACATCCGAAACACCATATATTTT,CASSKDIRNTIYF
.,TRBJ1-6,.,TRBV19,TGTGCCAGTAGTATAGGGGGAGGAAGGAATTCACCCCTCCACTTT,CASSIGGGRNSPLHF
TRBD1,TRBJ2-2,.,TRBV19,TGTGCCAGTAGTACAGGACAGGGGTACACCGGGGAGCTGTTTTTT,CASSTGQGYTGELFF
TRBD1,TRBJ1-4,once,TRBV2,TGTGCCGTGGACAGGAATGAAAAACTGTTTTTT,CAVDRNEKLFF
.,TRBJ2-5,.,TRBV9,TGTGCCAGCAGCGCCCACGGAGCACAGACCCAGTACTTC,CASSAHGAQTQYF
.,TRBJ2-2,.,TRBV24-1,TGTGCCACCAGTGACATAAAGGAGAACACCGGGGAGCTGTTTTTT,CATSDIKENTGELFF
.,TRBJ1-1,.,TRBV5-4,TGTGCCAGCAGCTTGGCTTTTGGACAGAACACTGAAGCTTTCTTT,CASSLAFGQNTEAFF
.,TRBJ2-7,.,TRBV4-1,TGCGCCAGCAGCCAAGAGGACAAATACTACGAGCAGTACTTC,CASSQEDKYYEQYF
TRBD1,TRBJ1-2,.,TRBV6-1,TGTGCCGCGCGTCCACAGGGGGTGGGTGGCTACACCTTC,CAARPQGVGGYTF
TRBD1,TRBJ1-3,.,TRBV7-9,TGTGCCAGCAGCTTAAACAGGGGGTCTGGAAACACCATATATTTT,CASSLNRGSGNTIYF
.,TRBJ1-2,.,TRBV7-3,TGTGCCAGCAGCTTAACAGCGGGCGGGCATGGCTACACCTTC,CASSLTAGGHGYTF
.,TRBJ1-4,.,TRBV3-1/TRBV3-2,TGTGCCAGCGTGACAGGCCCCGCTTCAACTAATGAAAAACTGTTTTTT,CASVTGPASTNEKLFF
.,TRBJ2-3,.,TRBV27,TGTGCCAGCAGTTTATCCAGGGGCACAGATACGCAGTATTTT,CASSLSRGTDTQYF
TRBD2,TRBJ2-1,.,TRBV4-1,TGCGCCAGCAGCCATGCCCCTAGCGGGGTTTACAATGAGCAGTTCTTC,CASSHAPSGVYNEQFF
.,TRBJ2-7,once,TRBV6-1,TGTGCCAGCAGTGACGGCCACTCTAACGAGCAGTACTTC,CASSDGHSNEQYF
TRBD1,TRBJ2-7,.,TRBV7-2,TGTGCCAGCAGCTTTGGACAGGCCGGGGACGAGCAGTACTTC,CASSFGQAGDEQYF
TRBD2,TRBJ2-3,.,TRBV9,TGTGCCAGCAGCCCGCTGGGGGGAGGGAGTCCATTGGGAAATACGCAGTATTTT,CASSPLGGGSPLGNTQYF
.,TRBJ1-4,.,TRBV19,TGTGCCAGTAGCGCACTAACAGGACAGTTAGATGAAAAACTGTTTTTT,CASSALTGQLDEKLFF
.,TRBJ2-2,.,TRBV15,TGTGCCACCAGCAGAGAAATTGGTATTGGAGACGGGGAGCTGTTTTTT,CATSREIGIGDGELFF
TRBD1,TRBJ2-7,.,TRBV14,TGTGCCAGCAGCCAAGTTGGGACAGGGGCTTTAGAGCAGTACTTC,CASSQVGTGALEQYF
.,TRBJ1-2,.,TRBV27,TGTGCCAGCAGTTTACGGGGGACCGCGCCCCGTGGCTACACCTTC,CASSLRGTAPRGYTF
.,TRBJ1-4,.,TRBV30,TGTGCCTGGAGTGTAAATGGGGCGCATGAAAAACTGTTTTTT,CAWSVNGAHEKLFF
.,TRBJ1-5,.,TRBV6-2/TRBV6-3,TGTGCCAGCAGTCTTGGACTGGGGAGCAATCAGCCCCAGCATTTT,CASSLGLGSNQPQHF
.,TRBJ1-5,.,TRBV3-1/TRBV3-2,TGTGCCAGCAGCCAAGATATTGAGCAGCCCCAGCATTTT,CASSQDIEQPQHF